The 10 T cell receptor beta chains below all came from one sample that was sequenced in a study of tumor-infiltrating lymphocytes in primary liver carcinoma. Researchers generated TCR beta cDNA from roughly 500 ng of total RNA, relying on a constant-region primer. Slightly modified ARM-PCR with three nested multiplex PCR rounds yielded TCR beta libraries. Use of TRBV1-TRBV30 forward primers with a C-beta reverse primer characterized the first two PCR rounds, which lasted roughly 11 cycles each. TCRdb recomputed calls from the multiplex PCR reads with MiXCR, one row per CDR3 protein. Of 90,000 to 100,000 distinct CDR3 sequences in the sample, over 55% are singletons; the top ten hold just over 9.5%. Taking 20-30 mg of unsorted bulk tissue, the authors co-extracted RNA and DNA. The sample consisted of liver tumor tissue from sampling region 5. Subset indicated: tumor region T5, tumor centre. The origin of the receptors is a woman aged 55-75 years with primary liver carcinoma and hepatitis B virus infection.

There are many counts of this clonotype. Written as DNA, the CDR3 is TGTGCCAGCAGCCCGAGCGGAGATACGCAGTATTTT. It yields the protein CASSPSGDTQYF. V usage is TRBV7-8 and J usage is TRBJ2-3; the D gene is possibly TRBD2 (5 bases). The V gene lost 5 bases and the J gene lost 5 bases, with 8 bases spanning the gap. The length of the CDR3 is 12 residues. Germline CDR1 SGHVS, CDR2 FQNEAQ.

This clonotype was detected a few times. A clone one base away is much larger, so this may be a read error. V gene TRBV4-1 combines with J gene TRBJ2-7; weak D call: TRBD1 (7 bases). Germline V gene lookup returns CDR1 MGHRA and CDR2 YSYEKL. Trimming pared 4 bases from V and 2 bases from J, leaving 12 bases between. The CDR3 length is 14 residues. CDR3 coding DNA: TGCGCCAGCAGCCGGCGGGACAGAGCCTACGAGCAGTACTTC. Amino acids: CASSRRDRAYEQYF.

Concerning this clonotype: Mismatch with germline at one junction end may stem from a read error. The chain employs TRBV30 and TRBJ1-1; D is undetermined. The CDR3 loop spans 12 amino acids. From germline, CDR1 is GTSNPN and CDR2 SVGIG (reference sequence). The CDR3 is CTWSYGQTEAFF. The CDR3 DNA follows: TGTACCTGGAGTTACGGGCAGACTGAAGCTTTCTTT.

As to this clonotype: The final CDR3 position lacks the conserved phenylalanine or tryptophan, pointing to a likely read error. The chain is built from TRBV7-8 and TRBJ2-5; D uncertain. Trimming shortened V by 5 bases and J by 9 bases, and 22 bases separated the two germline ends. The CDR3 is 15 amino acids. Germline V lookup: CDR1 SGHVS, CDR2 FQNEAQ. As DNA, the CDR3 is TGTGCCAGCAGCCCTCGTGACGGACCGACTTCGGCCCAGTACTTG. Translated, it gives CASSPRDGPTSAQYL.

The chain employs TRBV21-1 and TRBJ1-4. TRBV21-1 represents a pseudogene. The length of the CDR3 is 16 residues. CDR3 coding DNA: TGTGCCAGCAACCATTCCTCAGGGGAGGGTATTGAAAAACTGTTTTTT. Its translation is CASNHSSGEGIEKLFF.

Turning to this clonotype: A read error is possible here, since a much larger clone lies one base away. The genes are TRBV7-9 and TRBJ2-1, with D maybe TRBD2 (6 bases). This CDR3 has 14 amino acids. The V and J ends lost 6 bases and 3 bases respectively, with 12 bases between them. Germline-derived CDR1 and CDR2 are SEHNR and FQNEAQ (reference sequence). The CDR3 coding sequence is TGTGCCAGCAGTGTCCCGCGGGACTACAATGAGCAGTTCTTC. This codes for CASSVPRDYNEQFF.

A word on this clonotype: This likely comes from a read error, as the CDR3 has no conserved phenylalanine or tryptophan at its end. V is TRBV10-3 and J is TRBJ1-5; the D gene is possibly TRBD1 (6 bases). The CDR3 spans 15 residues. Germline-derived CDR1 and CDR2 are ENHRY and SYGVKD. The V end was cut by 3 bases, the J end by 6 bases, with 15 bases between. CDR3 residues: CAISESLQGGQPQHI. Here the CDR3 DNA reads TGTGCCATCAGTGAATCTTTACAGGGCGGTCAGCCCCAGCATATT.

This clonotype has just one count. One base away lies a much larger clone, so this may be a sequencing read error. The chain combines TRBV28 with TRBJ1-4; D possibly corresponds to TRBD1 (5 bases). V gave up 6 bases and J gave up 5 bases, with 13 bases separating them. CDR3 length: 14 amino acids. From germline, CDR1 is MDHEN and CDR2 SYDVKM. CDR3 in DNA: TGTGCCAGCAGCCCACCAGGGAAGAATGAAAAACTGTTTTTT. This sequence encodes CASSPPGKNEKLFF.

Concerning this clonotype: One end of the junction is discordant with germline, which a read error may explain. The gene calls are TRBV11-2 and TRBJ2-1; tentatively, D is TRBD2 (5 bases). CDR1 is SGHAT, CDR2 FQNNGV, per germline. This CDR3 has 15 amino acids. Here the CDR3 DNA reads TGTGCCAGCAACTTAGAAGAGGGTGAGAACAATGAGCAATTCTTC. It codes for CASNLEEGENNEQFF.

The table lists this clonotype with a few counts. Being one base from a much bigger clone, this may be a read error. The CDR3 loop is CASIDRGEAFF. CDR3 sequence (DNA): TGTGCCAGCATCGATAGAGGTGAAGCTTTCTTT. V and J are TRBV12-3 or TRBV12-4 and TRBJ1-1; no reliable D call. Trimming took off 7 bases at V and 7 bases at J, with 10 bases between the two ends. This CDR3 region has 11 residues.